This record covers a single T cell receptor beta chain. Its antigen is currently unknown. The sample is drawn from a study of T cells after yellow fever vaccination. Findings and caveats of the study: A weaker but faster secondary response was observed, peaking on day 5 versus 15. The presence of abundant clonotypes contaminating from the bulk population was possible in FACS-sorted repertoires.

TCR cDNA, made by 5'RACE template switching, carried an added universal primer site and UMIs. TCRdb processed the 5' RACE reads anew with MiXCR; each CDR3 protein has one entry. The table records some 320,000 distinct CDR3 sequences, over 4% of them present only once. The CDR3 totals 14 residues. J gave up 8 bases and V 1 base, and 7 bases lay outside the gene matches. Per the germline V gene, CDR1 is MGHRA and CDR2 is YSYEKL. The rearrangement uses TRBV4-1 and TRBJ1-2, with 7 bases fitting TRBD1. This receptor was taken from a man aged 18-30 years who received the YFV17D yellow fever vaccine. This specimen was PBMCs, taken 5 days after the yellow fever booster vaccination. The CDR3 bases are TGCGCCAGCAGCCAAGCTCTGACAGGGAAGGGCTACACCTTC. Residues: CASSQALTGKGYTF.